This T cell receptor (beta chain) emerged from a study of T-cell memory formation after mild COVID-19. Germline CDR1 reads SGHTA; CDR2 reads FQGNSA. The CDR3 is made up of 15 amino acids. One entry per CDR3 protein results from TCRdb running MiXCR on the 5' RACE reads. This table holds over 300,000 distinct CDR3 sequences, roughly 20% found once. Specimen: PBMCs or a T cell subset sorted from them (not recorded which). The chain is built from TRBV7-2 and TRBJ2-7; possible D gene TRBD1, 5 bases. This TCR came from a man aged 18 to 35 who had mild COVID-19 (a few samples of this study predate the infection). Cell type and time point are not known. The CDR3 spells CASAYPGQGSDEQYV. CDR3 DNA: TGTGCCAGCGCCTACCCCGGCCAGGGCTCCGACGAGCAGTACGTC.